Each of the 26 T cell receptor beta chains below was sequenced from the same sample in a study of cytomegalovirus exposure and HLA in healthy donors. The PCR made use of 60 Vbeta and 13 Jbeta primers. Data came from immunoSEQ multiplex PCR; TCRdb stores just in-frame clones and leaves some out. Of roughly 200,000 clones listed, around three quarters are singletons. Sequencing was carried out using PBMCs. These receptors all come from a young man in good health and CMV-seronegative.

CDR3 sequence: CASSFRGGADTQYF. Here the CDR3 DNA reads TGTGCCAGCAGTTTCCGGGGAGGCGCAGATACGCAGTATTTT. V usage is TRBV28 and J usage is TRBJ2-3, with a tentative D call TRBD2 (6 bases). Germline values: CDR1 MDHEN, CDR2 SYDVKM. Trimming removed 3 bases at V and 4 bases at J, with 11 bases between. The CDR3 sequence is 14 residues long.

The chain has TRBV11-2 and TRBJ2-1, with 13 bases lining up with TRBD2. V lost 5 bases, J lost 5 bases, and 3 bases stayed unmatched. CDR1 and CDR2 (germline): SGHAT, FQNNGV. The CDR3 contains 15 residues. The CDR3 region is CASSPGLAGDNEQFF. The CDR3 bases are TGTGCCAGCAGCCCCGGACTAGCGGGAGACAATGAGCAGTTCTTC. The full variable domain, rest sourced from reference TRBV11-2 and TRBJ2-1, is EAGVAQSPRYKIIEKRQSVAFWCNPISGHATLYWYQQILGQGPKLLIQFQNNGVVDDSQLPKDRFSAERLKGVDSTLKIQPAKLEDSAVYLCASSPGLAGDNEQFFGPGTRLTVL.

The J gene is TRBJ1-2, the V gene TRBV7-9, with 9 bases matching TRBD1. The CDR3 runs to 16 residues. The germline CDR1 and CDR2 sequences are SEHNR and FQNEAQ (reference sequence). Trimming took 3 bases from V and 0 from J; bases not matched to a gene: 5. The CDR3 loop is CASSFDRGTTNYGYTF. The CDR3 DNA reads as TGTGCCAGCAGCTTCGACAGGGGGACCACTAACTATGGCTACACCTTC. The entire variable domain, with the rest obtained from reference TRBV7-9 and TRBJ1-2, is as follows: DTGVSQNPRHKITKRGQNVTFRCDPISEHNRLYWYRQTLGQGPEFLTYFQNEAQLEKSRLLSDRFSAERPKGSFSTLEIQRTEQGDSAMYLCASSFDRGTTNYGYTFGSGTRLTVV.

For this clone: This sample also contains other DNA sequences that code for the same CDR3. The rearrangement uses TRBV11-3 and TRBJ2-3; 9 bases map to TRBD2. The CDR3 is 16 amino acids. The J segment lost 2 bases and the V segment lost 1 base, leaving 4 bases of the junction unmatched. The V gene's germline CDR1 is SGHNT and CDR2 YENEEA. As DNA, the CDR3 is TGTGCCAGCAGCTTAGGTGTAGCGGGGGCCACAGATACGCAGTATTTT. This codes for CASSLGVAGATDTQYF.

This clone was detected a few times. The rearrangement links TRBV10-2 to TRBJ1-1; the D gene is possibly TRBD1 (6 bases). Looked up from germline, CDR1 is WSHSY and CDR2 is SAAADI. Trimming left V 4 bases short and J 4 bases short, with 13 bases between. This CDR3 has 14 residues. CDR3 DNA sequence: TGCGCCAGCAGTGGAGAACCCAGGGGCACTGAAGCTTTCTTT. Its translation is CASSGEPRGTEAFF.

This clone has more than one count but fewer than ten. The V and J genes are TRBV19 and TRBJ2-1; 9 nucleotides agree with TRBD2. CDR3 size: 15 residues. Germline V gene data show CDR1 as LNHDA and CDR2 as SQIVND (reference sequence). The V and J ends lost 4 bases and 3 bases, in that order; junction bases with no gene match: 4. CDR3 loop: CASSTGLAFYNEQFF. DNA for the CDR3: TGTGCCAGTAGTACCGGACTAGCGTTCTACAATGAGCAGTTCTTC.

Here the CDR3 reads CSAAGGGDAFF. CDR3 bases: TGCAGTGCTGCAGGGGGCGGCGACGCTTTCTTT. The V gene is TRBV20-1, the J gene TRBJ1-1; TRBD1 agrees at 8 bases. V trimming: 5 bases; J trimming: 11 bases; junction bases outside the gene matches: 7. The CDR3 is 11 amino acids. Germline V gene data show CDR1 as DFQATT and CDR2 as SNEGSKA (reference sequence).

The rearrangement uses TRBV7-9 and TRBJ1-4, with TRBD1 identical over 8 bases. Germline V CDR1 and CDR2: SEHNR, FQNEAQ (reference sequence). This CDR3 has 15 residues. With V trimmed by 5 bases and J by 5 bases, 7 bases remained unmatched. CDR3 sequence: CASSARTGGNEKLFF. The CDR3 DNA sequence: TGTGCCAGCAGCGCGCGTACAGGGGGGAATGAAAAACTGTTTTTT.

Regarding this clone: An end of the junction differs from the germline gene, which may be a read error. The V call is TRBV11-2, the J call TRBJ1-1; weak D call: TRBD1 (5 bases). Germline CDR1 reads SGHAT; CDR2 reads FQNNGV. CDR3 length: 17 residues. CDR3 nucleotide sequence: TGTGCCAGCAGATTAGGGGCATTCGGGGGTAGAGACACTGAAGCTTTCTTT. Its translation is CASRLGAFGGRDTEAFF. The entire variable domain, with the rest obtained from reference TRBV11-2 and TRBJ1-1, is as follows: EAGVAQSPRYKIIEKRQSVAFWCNPISGHATLYWYQQILGQGPKLLIQFQNNGVVDDSQLPKDRFSAERLKGVDSTLKIQPAKLEDSAVYLCASRLGAFGGRDTEAFFGQGTRLTVV.

The DNA of the CDR3 is TGTGCCATCAAACCCCCGCTACAGGGTAATAACCCCACCGGGGAGCTGTTTTTT. Translating gives CAIKPPLQGNNPTGELFF. The chain links TRBV2 to TRBJ2-2, with TRBD1 as a possible D gene (6 bases). The CDR3 has 18 residues. The germline V gene has CDR1 SNHLY and CDR2 FYNNEI. Trimming stripped 10 bases from V and 4 bases from J, with 28 bases between.

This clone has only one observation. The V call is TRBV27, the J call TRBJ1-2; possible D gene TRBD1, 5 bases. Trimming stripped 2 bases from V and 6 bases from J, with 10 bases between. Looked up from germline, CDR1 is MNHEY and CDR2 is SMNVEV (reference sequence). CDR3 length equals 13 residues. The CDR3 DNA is TGTGCCAGCAGTTTAGGGGGGAAGAATGGCTACACCTTC. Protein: CASSLGGKNGYTF.

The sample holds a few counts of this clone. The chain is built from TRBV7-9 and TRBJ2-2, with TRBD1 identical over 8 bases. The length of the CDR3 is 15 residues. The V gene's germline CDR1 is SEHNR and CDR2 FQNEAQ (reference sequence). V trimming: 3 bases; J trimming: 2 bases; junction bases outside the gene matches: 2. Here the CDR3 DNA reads TGTGCCAGCAGCTTCAGGGGGCTAAACACCGGGGAGCTGTTTTTT. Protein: CASSFRGLNTGELFF. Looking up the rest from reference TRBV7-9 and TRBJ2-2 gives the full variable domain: DTGVSQNPRHKITKRGQNVTFRCDPISEHNRLYWYRQTLGQGPEFLTYFQNEAQLEKSRLLSDRFSAERPKGSFSTLEIQRTEQGDSAMYLCASSFRGLNTGELFFGEGSRLTVL.

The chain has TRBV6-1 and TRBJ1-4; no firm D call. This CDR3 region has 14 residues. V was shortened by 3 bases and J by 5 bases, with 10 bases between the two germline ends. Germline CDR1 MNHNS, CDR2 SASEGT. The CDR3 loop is CASSDGRSNEKLFF. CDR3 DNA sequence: TGTGCCAGCAGTGATGGGCGTTCCAATGAAAAACTGTTTTTT.

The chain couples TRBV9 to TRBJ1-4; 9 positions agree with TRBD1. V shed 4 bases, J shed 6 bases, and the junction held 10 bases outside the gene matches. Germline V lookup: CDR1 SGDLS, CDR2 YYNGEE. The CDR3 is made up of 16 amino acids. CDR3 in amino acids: CASSSHTGGRDEKLFF. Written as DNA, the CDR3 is TGTGCCAGCAGCTCTCACACAGGGGGCAGGGATGAAAAACTGTTTTTT.

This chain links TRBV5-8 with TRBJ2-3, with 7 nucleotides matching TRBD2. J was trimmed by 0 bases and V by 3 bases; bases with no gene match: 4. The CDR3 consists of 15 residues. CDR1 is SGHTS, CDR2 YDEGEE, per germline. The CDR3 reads CASSSLSGSTDTQYF. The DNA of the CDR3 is TGTGCCAGCAGCTCCCTTAGCGGGAGCACAGATACGCAGTATTTT.

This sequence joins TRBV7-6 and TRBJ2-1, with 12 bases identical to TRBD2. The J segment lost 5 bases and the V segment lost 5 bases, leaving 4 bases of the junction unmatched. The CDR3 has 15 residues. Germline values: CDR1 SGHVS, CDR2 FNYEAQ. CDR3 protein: CASSPRTSGNNEQFF. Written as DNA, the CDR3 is TGTGCCAGCAGCCCACGGACTAGCGGGAACAATGAGCAGTTCTTC.

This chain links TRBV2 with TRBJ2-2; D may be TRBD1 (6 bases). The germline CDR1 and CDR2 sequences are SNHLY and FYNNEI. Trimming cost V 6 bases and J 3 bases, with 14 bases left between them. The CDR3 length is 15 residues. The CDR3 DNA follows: TGTGCCAGCAGGGGGAACAGGGTTGACACCGGGGAGCTGTTTTTT. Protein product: CASRGNRVDTGELFF.

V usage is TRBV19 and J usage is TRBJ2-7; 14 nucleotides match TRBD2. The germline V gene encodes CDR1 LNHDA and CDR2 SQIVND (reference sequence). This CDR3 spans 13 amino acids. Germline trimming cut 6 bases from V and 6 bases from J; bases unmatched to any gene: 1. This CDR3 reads CASRGLAGAEQYF. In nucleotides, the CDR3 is TGTGCCAGTAGGGGACTAGCGGGAGCCGAGCAGTACTTC.

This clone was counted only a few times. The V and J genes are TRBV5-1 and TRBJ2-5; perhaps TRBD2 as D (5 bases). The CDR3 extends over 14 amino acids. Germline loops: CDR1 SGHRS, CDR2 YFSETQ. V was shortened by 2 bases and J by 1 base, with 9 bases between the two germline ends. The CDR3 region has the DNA TGCGCCAGCAGCTTCATGAGGGCCCAAGAGACCCAGTACTTC. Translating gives CASSFMRAQETQYF.

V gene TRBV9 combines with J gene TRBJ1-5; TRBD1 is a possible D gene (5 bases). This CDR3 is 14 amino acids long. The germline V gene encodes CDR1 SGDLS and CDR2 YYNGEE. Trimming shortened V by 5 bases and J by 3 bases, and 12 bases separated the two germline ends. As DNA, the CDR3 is TGTGCCAGCAGTACGGGACTTACCAATCAGCCCCAGCATTTT. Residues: CASSTGLTNQPQHF.

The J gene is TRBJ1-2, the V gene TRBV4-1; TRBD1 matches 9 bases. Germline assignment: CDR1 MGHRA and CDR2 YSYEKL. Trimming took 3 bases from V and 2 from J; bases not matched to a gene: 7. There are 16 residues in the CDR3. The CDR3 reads CASSHMTGTGNYGYTF. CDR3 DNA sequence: TGCGCCAGCAGCCACATGACCGGGACAGGGAACTATGGCTACACCTTC.

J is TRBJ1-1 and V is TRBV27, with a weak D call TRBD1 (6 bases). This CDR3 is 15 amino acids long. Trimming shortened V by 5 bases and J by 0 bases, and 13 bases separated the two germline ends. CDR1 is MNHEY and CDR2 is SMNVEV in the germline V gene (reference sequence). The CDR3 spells CASSETGIMNTEAFF. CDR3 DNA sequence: TGTGCCAGCAGTGAGACAGGAATCATGAACACTGAAGCTTTCTTT.

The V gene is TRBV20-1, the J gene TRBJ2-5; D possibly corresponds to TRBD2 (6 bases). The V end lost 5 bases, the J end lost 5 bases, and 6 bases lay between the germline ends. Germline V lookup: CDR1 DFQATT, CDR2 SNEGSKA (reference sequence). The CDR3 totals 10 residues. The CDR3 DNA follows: TGCAGTGCTGGGGGGGAGACCCAGTACTTC. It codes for CSAGGETQYF.

CDR3 nucleotides: TGTGCCAGCTCACCACCCGGCGGGGCGGGGAATGAGCAGTTCTTC. Translated, it gives CASSPPGGAGNEQFF. The rearrangement joins TRBV18 to TRBJ2-1; tentative D call: TRBD2 (6 bases). The V end lost 0 bases, the J end lost 7 bases, and 13 bases lay between the germline ends. This CDR3 spans 15 amino acids. The germline V gene encodes CDR1 KGHSH and CDR2 LQKENI.

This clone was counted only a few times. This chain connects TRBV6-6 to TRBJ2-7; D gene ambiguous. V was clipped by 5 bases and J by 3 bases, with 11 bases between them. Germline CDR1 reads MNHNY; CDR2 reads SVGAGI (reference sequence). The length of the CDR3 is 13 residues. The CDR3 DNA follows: TGTGCCAGCAGTCCCCTGCGAGGCTACGAGCAGTACTTC. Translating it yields CASSPLRGYEQYF.

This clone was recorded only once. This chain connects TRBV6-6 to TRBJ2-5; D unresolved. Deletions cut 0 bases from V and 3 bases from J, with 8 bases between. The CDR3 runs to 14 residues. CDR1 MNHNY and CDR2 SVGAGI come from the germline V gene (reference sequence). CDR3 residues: CASSYSRQKETQYF. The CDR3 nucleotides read TGTGCCAGCAGTTACTCGCGGCAGAAAGAGACCCAGTACTTC.